The source of this T cell receptor beta chain is a study of T cells in Graves' hyperthyroidism and ophthalmopathy. TCR beta CDR3 sequences were amplified from RNA transcripts. During a first-round RT-PCR of the TCR CDR3, the HTBI primer set was used. TCRdb itself ran the multiplex PCR reads through MiXCR, one entry per CDR3 protein. Of some 300,000 distinct CDR3 sequences in the sample, about 14% are singletons; the top ten hold 6.5% to 10%. This clonotype was seen at least ten times. The germline V gene encodes CDR1 DFQATT and CDR2 SNEGSKA (reference sequence). This CDR3 is 13 amino acids long. V dropped 1 base and J dropped 4 bases, with 10 bases sitting between them.

Sequenced input: blood. The TCR comes from a woman aged 25 to 39 with Graves' hyperthyroidism that later progressed to Graves' ophthalmopathy. The V gene is TRBV20-1, the J gene TRBJ1-2; D remains unclear. CDR3 residues: CSARGPITYGYTF. CDR3 nucleotides: TGCAGTGCTAGAGGCCCGATAACCTATGGCTACACCTTC.